The sequence of this T cell receptor (beta chain) was determined in a study of early T cells in non-severe SARS-CoV-2 infection. The wider study: Chains were unpaired, as sequencing was done on bulk RNA from unsorted whole blood.

Individual cDNA molecules were tagged with unique molecular identifiers. TCRdb re-called the 5' RACE reads with MiXCR, one entry per CDR3 protein. The table includes tens of thousands of distinct CDR3 sequences, about 4.5% detected once. CDR3 length: 14 residues. Trimming removed 2 bases from V and 2 bases from J; junction bases left unmatched: 0. The V gene's germline CDR1 is MNHEY and CDR2 SMNVEV (reference sequence). This clonotype was seen a few times. A much more abundant neighbour one base away suggests this may be a read error. The specimen was whole blood. The chain uses TRBV27 and TRBJ1-5; 7 bases agree with TRBD1. The TCR originated in an adult who was a healthcare worker with PCR-confirmed SARS-CoV-2 infection or an uninfected control (not recorded which). Here the CDR3 DNA reads TGTGCCAGCAGTTTACAGGGGGGCAATCAGCCCCAGCATTTT. Protein: CASSLQGGNQPQHF.